These 18 T cell receptor beta chains came from one sample sequenced in a study of immune evolution from preneoplasia to lung adenocarcinoma. Profiled with immunoSEQ multiplex PCR; TCRdb holds only in-frame clones, not every one. Of 35,000 to 40,000 clones in the sample, about 73% were seen once. The sample taken for sequencing was FFPE invasive lung adenocarcinoma tissue. Receptors were obtained from a person in their 60s with lung adenocarcinoma.

This clone has more than one count but fewer than ten. The genes are TRBV4-2 and TRBJ2-1; D unclear. The CDR3 runs 14 residues. Germline V CDR1 and CDR2: LGHNA, YNFKEQ. V gave up 1 base and J gave up 4 bases, with 8 bases separating them. CDR3 sequence reads: CASSQAGLYNEQFF. In nucleotides, the CDR3 is TGTGCCAGCAGCCAAGCCGGCCTTTACAATGAGCAGTTCTTC.

The rearrangement joins TRBV19 to TRBJ2-7; unclear D gene. This CDR3 has 11 amino acids. Germline V gene lookup returns CDR1 LNHDA and CDR2 SQIVND (reference sequence). Trimming shortened V by 5 bases and J by 3 bases, and 5 bases separated the two germline ends. CDR3 residues: CASSFDYEQYF. The CDR3 DNA reads as TGTGCCAGTAGTTTCGACTACGAGCAGTACTTC.

The chain uses TRBV2 and TRBJ1-5; D is ambiguous. The CDR3 is 13 residues long. In germline, CDR1 is SNHLY, CDR2 FYNNEI. Trimming left V 11 bases short and J 7 bases short, with 18 bases between. The CDR3 is CAYSKEGNQPQHF. The CDR3 DNA sequence: TGTGCCTACAGCAAGGAAGGAAACCAGCCCCAGCATTTT.

The V and J genes are TRBV9 and TRBJ2-7; 7 bases map to TRBD1. V was clipped by 4 bases and J by 6 bases; unmatched bases: 10. This CDR3 has 14 residues. Germline CDR1 reads SGDLS; CDR2 reads YYNGEE. In DNA form, the CDR3 reads TGTGCCAGCAGCCCCCGACAGGGATTCTCCGAGCAGTACTTC. Protein sequence: CASSPRQGFSEQYF.

This clone was seen only a few times. The rearrangement uses TRBV6-5 and TRBJ1-4; D uncertain. Germline CDR1 is MNHEY and CDR2 is SVGAGI. The CDR3 consists of 13 residues. V was clipped by 6 bases and J by 8 bases, with 13 bases between them. In DNA form, the CDR3 reads TGTGCCAGCAGCCAGATATCCCCCGAAAAACTGTTTTTT. It is translated as CASSQISPEKLFF.

The CDR3 region has the DNA TGTGCCAGCAGCCGCGACCGGGAAGAGACCCAGTACTTC. It encodes CASSRDREETQYF. V is TRBV11-2 and J is TRBJ2-5; D is unclear. Germline V gene lookup returns CDR1 SGHAT and CDR2 FQNNGV. This CDR3 region has 13 residues. Deletions cut 5 bases from V and 3 bases from J, with 10 bases between.

The rearrangement uses TRBV7-9 and TRBJ1-2; maybe TRBD1 (5 bases). CDR1 is SEHNR, CDR2 FQNEAQ, per germline (reference sequence). Trimming removed 7 bases at V and 8 bases at J, with 20 bases between. The CDR3 sequence is 14 residues long. The CDR3 coding sequence is TGTGCCAGCAAGAAGACCCAGGGAGTTAGGGGCTACACCTTC. Amino acids: CASKKTQGVRGYTF.

The chain combines TRBV20-1 with TRBJ2-7; the D gene is possibly TRBD2 (6 bases). The CDR3 spans 11 residues. Germline values: CDR1 DFQATT, CDR2 SNEGSKA (reference sequence). Trimming pared 3 bases from V and 6 bases from J, leaving 9 bases between. CDR3 nucleotide sequence: TGCAGTGCTAGGGGACTTTCCGAGCAGTACTTC. Translating gives CSARGLSEQYF.

The CDR3, as DNA: TGTGCTAGTGGCCCCCTGGGGGAGCCCACAGATACGCAGTATTTT. It yields the protein CASGPLGEPTDTQYF. The chain combines TRBV12-5 with TRBJ2-3, with D perhaps matching TRBD1 or TRBD2 (5 bases each). Trimming removed 6 bases at V and 2 bases at J, with 15 bases between. Germline V gives CDR1 LGHNT, CDR2 FRNRAP. The CDR3 is 15 amino acids.

The chain carries TRBV18 and TRBJ2-7; D is ambiguous. Germline lookup yields CDR1 KGHSH and CDR2 LQKENI. The CDR3 has 15 residues. V gave up 2 bases and J gave up 1 base, with 12 bases separating them. The CDR3 protein is CASSPSQVRSYEQYF. CDR3 bases: TGTGCCAGCTCACCAAGCCAGGTTAGGTCCTACGAGCAGTACTTC.

V gene TRBV5-1 combines with J gene TRBJ2-1; D call uncertain. Trimming stripped 4 bases from V and 2 bases from J, with 13 bases between. The CDR3 spans 15 residues. The V gene's germline CDR1 is SGHRS and CDR2 YFSETQ. The CDR3 loop reads CASSTDSTPYNEQFF. For the CDR3, the DNA is TGCGCCAGCAGCACCGATAGTACTCCCTACAATGAGCAGTTCTTC.

This clone has just a few counts. This sample includes further DNA sequences coding for the same CDR3. This chain connects TRBV2 to TRBJ1-5; TRBD1 matches 7 bases. The CDR3 extends over 13 amino acids. The germline CDR1 and CDR2 sequences are SNHLY and FYNNEI. The ends lost 4 bases at V and 4 bases at J; junction bases unmatched: 1. The CDR3 DNA is TGTGCCAGCAGTGGGGACAGTAATCAGCCCCAGCATTTT. This translates into CASSGDSNQPQHF.

The chain recombines TRBV13 with TRBJ1-4, with D maybe TRBD1 (6 bases). The CDR3 contains 15 residues. Between the trimmed V and J ends, which lost 6 bases and 12 bases, there was a span of 23 bases. CDR1 PRHDT and CDR2 FYEKMQ come from the germline V gene (reference sequence). Here the CDR3 DNA reads TGTGCCAGCAGTCGGGAGGGGACACTATCAGGGGAACTGTTTTTT. Encoded protein: CASSREGTLSGELFF.

The gene calls are TRBV7-9 and TRBJ2-2; weak D call: TRBD1 (6 bases). The CDR3 covers 15 residues. Trimming cost V 1 base and J 6 bases, with 12 bases left between them. The V gene's germline CDR1 is SEHNR and CDR2 FQNEAQ (reference sequence). DNA for the CDR3: TGTGCCAGCAGCTTAGAGGGAAAGGGGGCCGGGGAGCTGTTTTTT. Its protein product is CASSLEGKGAGELFF.

The chain has TRBV5-1 and TRBJ1-1, with a possible D match to TRBD1 (6 bases). Germline V gives CDR1 SGHRS, CDR2 YFSETQ. The CDR3 consists of 15 residues. V was clipped by 3 bases and J by 7 bases, with 19 bases between them. The CDR3 coding sequence is TGCGCCAGCAGCTCCGACCGGACAGACTGGCATGAAGCTTTCTTT. This sequence encodes CASSSDRTDWHEAFF.

This chain connects TRBV29-1 to TRBJ1-3; 7 positions agree with TRBD1. V shed 6 bases, J shed 0 bases, and the junction held 5 bases outside the gene matches. Germline CDR1 is SQVTM and CDR2 is ANQGSEA. This CDR3 has 14 amino acids. CDR3 DNA sequence: TGCAGCGTCTCAGGGGGTGTCTCTGGAAACACCATATATTTT. Its translation is CSVSGGVSGNTIYF.

The chain couples TRBV5-1 to TRBJ1-1; D is undetermined. V was clipped by 0 bases and J by 3 bases, with 6 bases between them. The CDR3 extends over 13 amino acids. In germline, CDR1 is SGHRS, CDR2 YFSETQ. The CDR3 sequence is CASSLGRYTEAFF. The CDR3 region has the DNA TGCGCCAGCAGCTTGGGACGGTACACTGAAGCTTTCTTT.

The chain carries TRBV5-1 and TRBJ2-7; 9 bases map to TRBD1. Germline V CDR1 and CDR2: SGHRS, YFSETQ. The ends lost 3 bases at V and 7 bases at J; junction bases unmatched: 14. This CDR3 comprises 16 residues. CDR3 region: CASSSAAGQGSEEQYF. CDR3 DNA sequence: TGCGCCAGCAGCTCGGCGGCGGGACAGGGTTCTGAGGAGCAGTACTTC.